These 5 T cell receptor beta chains originate from one sample sequenced in a study of shared clonotypes between healthy human individuals. The table came from immunoSEQ multiplex PCR; TCRdb's copy has only in-frame clones and leaves some out. This sample has around 1.6 million clones, with about 98% found just once. Sequenced material: naive CD4+ T cells sorted from blood. Subset indicated: CD45RA+ positively selected. The receptors come from a man aged 25 to 40 in good health.

The J gene is TRBJ2-1, the V gene TRBV30; D is uncertain. CDR1 and CDR2 (germline): GTSNPN, SVGIG (reference sequence). Trimming left V 4 bases short and J 5 bases short, with 18 bases between. The CDR3 runs to 15 residues. The CDR3, as DNA: TGTGCCTGGAAGTCCGGGCTAGTTCGGGACAATGAGCAGTTCTTC. Translation: CAWKSGLVRDNEQFF.

This clone occurred once. J is TRBJ2-5 and V is TRBV7-9; possible D gene TRBD1, 5 bases. V was cut by 6 bases and J by 2 bases, with 16 bases left in between. Per germline, CDR1 SEHNR and CDR2 FQNEAQ (reference sequence). CDR3 length equals 15 residues. The CDR3 reads CASSGAAGRQETQYF. CDR3 coding DNA: TGTGCCAGCAGTGGGGCGGCAGGACGACAAGAGACCCAGTACTTC.

The gene calls are TRBV5-1 and TRBJ1-3; no firm D call. Germline values: CDR1 SGHRS, CDR2 YFSETQ. V shed 3 bases and J shed 4 bases, with 8 bases lying between them. The CDR3 has 13 residues. This chain's CDR3 is CASSWRSGNTIYF. The DNA for the CDR3 is TGCGCCAGCAGCTGGAGGTCCGGAAACACCATATATTTT.

This clone is a singleton in its sample. The rearrangement links TRBV6-6 to TRBJ2-3; the match to TRBD2 covers 9 bases. Germline CDR1 MNHNY, CDR2 SVGAGI (reference sequence). The CDR3 spans 16 residues. V was pared by 6 bases and J by 4 bases, with 11 bases of the junction left unmatched. The CDR3 loop reads CASSVIAGAIADTQYF. DNA of the CDR3: TGTGCCAGCAGCGTTATAGCGGGAGCTATCGCAGATACGCAGTATTTT.

The rearrangement uses TRBV6-5 and TRBJ1-2; D not resolved. The CDR3 has 14 residues. V dropped 0 bases and J dropped 5 bases, with 10 bases sitting between them. The germline CDR1 and CDR2 sequences are MNHEY and SVGAGI. This CDR3 reads CASSYSQRDYGYTF. CDR3 in DNA: TGTGCCAGCAGTTACTCGCAAAGGGATTATGGCTACACCTTC.